Following are 12 T cell receptor beta chains from one sample sequenced in a study of T cell clonality in common variable immunodeficiency. General study results and limits: In common variable immunodeficiency, TCR beta chains reportedly carried fewer deletions and N-nucleotide insertions.

The protocol was immunoSEQ multiplex PCR, while the TCRdb copy is restricted to in-frame clones and leaves out a portion. Listed for the sample are approximately 17,000 clones, none seen a single time. No antigen is known for these receptors. The sample comprised peripheral blood mononuclear cells. Receptors were obtained from a human donor with common variable immunodeficiency.

On this clone: The read stops 3 residues short of the end of the CDR3; the missing end is completed from the germline J gene. This sequence joins TRBV29-1 and TRBJ2-7, with 9 bases lining up with TRBD2. Trimming at V came to 4 bases and at J to 3 bases, leaving 1 base not matched to a gene. The length of the CDR3 is 12 residues. CDR1 is SQVTM and CDR2 is ANQGSEA in the germline V gene. This chain's CDR3 is CSVVRGGYEQYF. CDR3 DNA (partial): TGCAGCGTTGTGCGGGGGGGCTACGAG.

This clone showed up many times. The read ends 3 residues early relative to the CDR3; the germline J gene fills the gap. This chain links TRBV18 with TRBJ2-6; D might be TRBD1 (5 bases). The CDR3 length is 15 residues. Germline V gene lookup returns CDR1 KGHSH and CDR2 LQKENI. V lost 5 bases and J 5 bases, leaving 13 bases between the germline ends. The CDR3 sequence: CASSSAGFWANVLTF. The sequenced part of the CDR3 DNA is TGTGCCAGCTCATCGGCAGGGTTCTGGGCCAACGTC.

This clone was detected many times. The missing CDR3 end, 3 residues past where the read stops, is filled in from the germline J gene. V is TRBV2 and J is TRBJ2-3; TRBD2 matches at 16 bases. CDR3 length: 17 amino acids. CDR1 is SNHLY and CDR2 is FYNNEI in the germline V gene. J was trimmed by 5 bases and V by 6 bases; bases with no gene match: 8. CDR3: CASSPGLAGGPRDTQYF. The covered CDR3 bases are TGTGCCAGCAGCCCGGGACTAGCGGGAGGGCCAAGAGATACG.

A word on this clone: The read finishes 3 residues shy of the CDR3 end, and the germline J gene is used to complete it. The rearrangement joins TRBV19 to TRBJ1-1; no clear D. The V and J ends lost 6 bases and 1 base respectively, with 15 bases between them. Germline CDR1 and CDR2: LNHDA and SQIVND (reference sequence). The CDR3 has 15 amino acids. The CDR3 is CASRLPNRPNTEAFF. The CDR3 DNA, read in part, is TGTGCCAGTAGACTCCCCAACCGCCCGAACACTGAA. The variable domain in full, with the rest retrieved from reference TRBV19 and TRBJ1-1, is DGGITQSPKYLFRKEGQNVTLSCEQNLNHDAMYWYRQDPGQGLRLIYYSQIVNDFQKGDIAEGYSVSREKKESFPLTVTSAQKNPTAFYLCASRLPNRPNTEAFFGQGTRLTVV.

This clone was observed many times. The CDR3 goes on 3 residues after the read ends, and that part is filled in from the germline J gene. Other DNA variants within this sample encode the same CDR3. The chain carries TRBV19 and TRBJ2-7; D is unclear. This CDR3 contains 13 residues. Trimming stripped 6 bases from V and 3 bases from J, with 12 bases between. CDR1 is LNHDA, CDR2 SQIVND, per germline (reference sequence). The CDR3 region is CASSPGRVYEQYF. CDR3 DNA (partial): TGTGCCAGTAGCCCAGGTAGGGTCTACGAG.

This clone showed up many times. The CDR3 is CASSRTAVTSGANVLTF. The CDR3 bases that were read are TGTGCCAGCTCACGCACGGCGGTTACCTCTGGGGCCAACGTC. The V call is TRBV18, the J call TRBJ2-6; no clear D. With the read ending 3 residues before the CDR3 end, the germline J gene is used to fill in that end. This CDR3 has 17 residues. V dropped 4 bases and J dropped 0 bases, with 13 bases sitting between them. Germline values: CDR1 KGHSH, CDR2 LQKENI.

About this clone: The read falls 3 residues short of the CDR3 end, and the missing part is taken from the germline J gene. The chain carries TRBV19 and TRBJ1-4, with TRBD1 as a possible D gene (5 bases). Germline CDR1 and CDR2: LNHDA and SQIVND (reference sequence). This CDR3 has 14 amino acids. Trimming took off 7 bases at V and 8 bases at J, with 17 bases between the two ends. The sequenced CDR3 bases are TGTGCCAGTAACTTGGGGGGATGGCAAGAAAAA. This codes for CASNLGGWQEK. The complete CDR3 reads CASNLGGWQEKLFF.

As regards this clone: The read terminates 3 residues ahead of where the CDR3 ends, so the germline J gene completes it. V gene TRBV11-1 combines with J gene TRBJ2-7; TRBD1 matches 9 bases. The germline gives CDR1 SGHAT, CDR2 FQDESV (reference sequence). Trimming removed 3 bases from V and 3 bases from J; junction bases left unmatched: 3. The CDR3 covers 14 residues. CDR3 region: CASSFNRGLYEQYF. The sequenced CDR3 bases are TGTGCCAGCAGCTTCAACAGGGGGCTCTACGAG.

This clone has more than one count but fewer than ten. Read sequence stops 3 residues before the CDR3 end, and the germline J gene provides the missing end. The chain links TRBV2 to TRBJ2-5; unclear D gene. The CDR3 has 16 amino acids. V gave up 5 bases and J gave up 2 bases, with 18 bases separating them. The germline gives CDR1 SNHLY, CDR2 FYNNEI. CDR3 sequence reads: CASSQQTTFAQETQYF. The sequenced part of the CDR3 DNA is TGTGCCAGCAGTCAACAGACCACGTTTGCTCAAGAGACC.

On this clone itself: The read terminates 3 residues ahead of where the CDR3 ends, so the germline J gene completes it. The rearrangement uses TRBV19 and TRBJ1-2, with 7 positions matching TRBD1. CDR3 length: 15 amino acids. After removal of 6 bases from V and 1 base from J, the junction contained 8 bases not matched to a gene. CDR1 is LNHDA, CDR2 SQIVND, per germline (reference sequence). The CDR3 reads CASRLPGQNNYGYTF. The sequenced part of the CDR3 DNA is TGTGCCAGTAGACTCCCGGGACAGAATAACTATGGC.

This clone was picked up many times. The observed sequence ends 3 residues before the CDR3 terminus, with the missing tail filled in from the germline J gene. The chain links TRBV5-4 to TRBJ1-5, with 7 bases fitting TRBD1. Germline V CDR1 and CDR2: SGHNT, YYREEE (reference sequence). The trim removed 4 bases at V and 4 bases at J, leaving 5 bases unmatched. This CDR3 contains 14 residues. Partial CDR3 DNA: TGTGCCAGCAGCGTAGACAGGGTAAATCAGCCC. Encoded protein: CASSVDRVNQP. The CDR3 reads in full as CASSVDRVNQPQHF.

About this clone itself: The CDR3 end falls 3 residues outside the read, so it is completed with the germline J gene. This chain uses TRBV19 with TRBJ1-2, with D hard to call. Germline V gene sequence: CDR1 LNHDA, CDR2 SQIVND (reference sequence). V lost 3 bases, J lost 4 bases, and 9 bases lay in between. This CDR3 contains 13 residues. The covered CDR3 bases are TGTGCCAGTAGTATTGGCCGGGGCTATGGC. Its translation is CASSIGRGYG. The CDR3 as a whole reads CASSIGRGYGYTF.